This T cell receptor (beta chain) is from a study of T cell responses to AZD1222 COVID-19 vaccine. General study results and limits: Clonal diversity may have been underestimated, and the donors were mostly white British, with more females than males.

Clones were sequenced by immunoSEQ multiplex PCR, and TCRdb holds only the in-frame ones, with some missing. The sample holds over 150,000 clones, approximately 86% seen once. V was clipped by 6 bases and J by 5 bases; unmatched bases: 1. CDR3 size: 12 residues. In the case of this clone: What it recognizes is unknown.

The sequencing used peripheral blood, collected on day 0 of AZD1222 vaccination. This TCR derives from an adult in good health. The chain recombines TRBV12-3 or TRBV12-4 with TRBJ2-1; TRBD1 matches 7 bases. The CDR3 spells CASRTGNNEQFF. The CDR3 region has the DNA TGTGCCAGCAGGACAGGGAACAATGAGCAGTTCTTC.